Each of the 11 T cell receptor beta chains below was sequenced from the same sample in a study of T cells after yellow fever vaccination. MiXCR, run by TCRdb on the 5' RACE reads, gives a single entry per CDR3 protein. The sample holds hundreds of thousands of distinct CDR3 sequences, around an eighth seen once. The sequences come from PBMCs, collected on the day of the yellow fever booster vaccination. The receptors were gathered from a man aged 30 to 45 who received the YFV17D yellow fever vaccine.

This clonotype was seen repeatedly, ten times or more. The chain links TRBV4-3 to TRBJ2-3; 9 bases are shared with TRBD2. Germline lookup yields CDR1 LGHNA and CDR2 YSLEER. The CDR3 is 20 residues long. Germline trimming cut 0 bases from V and 0 bases from J; bases unmatched to any gene: 13. The CDR3 region is CASSQDLVGSGRSSTDTQYF. CDR3 sequence (DNA): TGCGCCAGCAGCCAAGATCTAGTGGGGAGCGGGAGGTCTAGCACAGATACGCAGTATTTT.

The V gene is TRBV9, the J gene TRBJ2-5; 9 nucleotides match TRBD1. V was pared by 0 bases and J by 4 bases, with 7 bases of the junction left unmatched. Per germline, CDR1 SGDLS and CDR2 YYNGEE. The CDR3 covers 16 residues. In DNA form, the CDR3 reads TGTGCCAGCAGCGTAGAAACAGGGGGCATCGGAGAGACCCAGTACTTC. Its translation: CASSVETGGIGETQYF.

The sample holds many counts of this clonotype. This sequence joins TRBV27 and TRBJ2-7, with 7 bases that match TRBD2. J lost 2 bases, V lost 0 bases, and 19 bases had no gene match. The germline V gene encodes CDR1 MNHEY and CDR2 SMNVEV (reference sequence). This CDR3 contains 20 residues. The DNA for the CDR3 is TGTGCCAGCAGTTTATCTGTGGCGGGAGTGCAGAATGGAGCTACCTACGAGCAGTACTTC. The encoded protein is CASSLSVAGVQNGATYEQYF.

This chain connects TRBV24-1 to TRBJ2-1; a possible D gene is TRBD1 (6 bases). V lost 8 bases and J 9 bases, leaving 10 bases between the germline ends. Germline lookup yields CDR1 KGHDR and CDR2 SFDVKD. The CDR3 runs to 11 residues. Here the CDR3 reads CATTTGSEQFF. The DNA of the CDR3 is TGTGCCACCACAACAGGGTCTGAGCAGTTCTTC.

This clonotype was seen a few times. The chain is built from TRBV10-3 and TRBJ2-6, with a weak D call TRBD1 (6 bases). The V end was cut by 7 bases, the J end by 3 bases, with 16 bases between. CDR1 is ENHRY, CDR2 SYGVKD, per germline. The CDR3 length is 16 residues. The CDR3 loop is CAITDTGTNGANVLTF. The CDR3 DNA follows: TGTGCCATCACCGACACAGGGACCAATGGGGCCAACGTCCTGACTTTC.

This clonotype was observed a few times. The gene calls are TRBV12-3 or TRBV12-4 and TRBJ2-2; possible D gene TRBD1, 5 bases. The V gene lost 8 bases and the J gene lost 1 base, with 8 bases spanning the gap. The CDR3 runs 13 residues. CDR3 coding DNA: TGTGCCAGCGGGGCAGGGAACACCGGGGAGCTGTTTTTT. It codes for CASGAGNTGELFF.

This chain connects TRBV24-1 to TRBJ2-1, with D perhaps TRBD1 (6 bases). Per germline, CDR1 KGHDR and CDR2 SFDVKD. The CDR3 covers 15 residues. V lost 3 bases and J lost 2, with 10 bases in between. Here the CDR3 reads CATSDPGQAYNEQFF. CDR3 sequence (DNA): TGTGCCACCAGTGATCCGGGACAAGCCTACAATGAGCAGTTCTTC.

The CDR3 bases are TGTGCCAGCAGCAGACAGGGGTCGGGTACCGGGGAGCTGTTTTTT. Its protein is CASSRQGSGTGELFF. The genes are TRBV11-2 and TRBJ2-2; 8 bases fit TRBD1. Germline assignment: CDR1 SGHAT and CDR2 FQNNGV. With V trimmed by 5 bases and J by 5 bases, 7 bases remained unmatched. The CDR3 covers 15 residues.

The sample holds a few counts of this clonotype. The chain joins TRBV20-1 to TRBJ2-5, with D uncertain. Germline loops: CDR1 DFQATT, CDR2 SNEGSKA (reference sequence). There are 13 residues in the CDR3. Trimming removed 3 bases at V and 5 bases at J, with 13 bases between. CDR3 in DNA: TGCAGTGCTAGTTTACTCGAGATGGAGACCCAGTACTTC. Translating gives CSASLLEMETQYF.

This clonotype has a handful of counts. The chain couples TRBV10-3 to TRBJ1-1, with D perhaps matching TRBD1 (5 bases). Trimming pared 3 bases from V and 1 base from J, leaving 15 bases between. The CDR3 spans 16 residues. The V gene's germline CDR1 is ENHRY and CDR2 SYGVKD. The CDR3 nucleotides are TGTGCCATCAGTGACCTCTGGGACCCCCGGAACACTGAAGCTTTCTTT. Its protein is CAISDLWDPRNTEAFF.

CDR3 loop: CSARPPTRDRTDTQYF. The CDR3, as DNA: TGCAGTGCTAGACCTCCCACGCGGGACCGCACAGATACGCAGTATTTT. The chain joins TRBV20-1 to TRBJ2-3; tentatively, D is TRBD2 (6 bases). The CDR3 extends over 16 amino acids. CDR1 is DFQATT, CDR2 SNEGSKA, per germline (reference sequence). V was clipped by 2 bases and J by 1 base, with 16 bases between them.